Presented here are 8 T cell receptor beta chains from one specimen sequenced in a study of T-cell memory formation after mild COVID-19. In TCRdb, the 5' RACE reads were re-called with MiXCR into one record per CDR3 protein. The sample has 250,000 to 350,000 distinct CDR3 sequences, around 16% seen once. Source material: PBMCs or a T cell subset sorted from them (not recorded which). Source of these receptors: a man aged 18 to 29 who had mild COVID-19 (a few samples of this study predate the infection). Cell type and time point are not known.

The V gene is TRBV20-1, the J gene TRBJ1-2; D remains ambiguous. Germline V gene sequence: CDR1 DFQATT, CDR2 SNEGSKA (reference sequence). The length of the CDR3 is 15 residues. V gave up 6 bases and J gave up 4 bases, with 21 bases separating them. CDR3 residues: CSASPPGNPTYGYTF. CDR3 coding DNA: TGCAGTGCCAGCCCTCCGGGGAACCCCACCTATGGCTACACCTTC.

V gene TRBV7-2 combines with J gene TRBJ2-3; 7 bases align to TRBD1. CDR1 is SGHTA, CDR2 FQGNSA, per germline. V gave up 1 base and J gave up 12 bases; unmatched junction bases: 4. This CDR3 has 12 amino acids. The CDR3 is CASSLEGAPQYF. Here the CDR3 DNA reads TGTGCCAGCAGCTTAGAGGGGGCCCCACAGTATTTT.

This clonotype was found many times. The chain recombines TRBV12-3 or TRBV12-4 with TRBJ2-5; D gene unclear. V lost 3 bases, J lost 4 bases, and 15 bases lay in between. CDR3 size: 15 residues. CDR3 bases: TGTGCCAGCAGTTTGGGAACCACACAAAGAGAGACCCAGTACTTC. Translation gives CASSLGTTQRETQYF.

This chain links TRBV29-1 with TRBJ2-3, with D perhaps matching TRBD2 (6 bases). CDR3 size: 14 residues. Germline V CDR1 and CDR2: SQVTM, ANQGSEA. Trimming cost V 3 bases and J 1 base, with 11 bases left between them. The CDR3 DNA reads TGCAGCGTTGAGGGACTGGCTCGCACAGATACGCAGTATTTT. Its protein is CSVEGLARTDTQYF.

The chain uses TRBV2 and TRBJ1-5, with D unclear. This CDR3 contains 14 residues. Germline V gene sequence: CDR1 SNHLY, CDR2 FYNNEI. V was clipped by 1 base and J by 5 bases, with 9 bases between them. The CDR3 coding sequence is TGTGCCAGCAGTGAAGTCAGAGTTGATCAGCCCCAGCATTTT. Translated: CASSEVRVDQPQHF. Together with reference TRBV2 and TRBJ1-5, the CDR3 gives the full variable domain: EPEVTQTPSHQVTQMGQEVILRCVPISNHLYFYWYRQILGQKVEFLVSFYNNEISEKSEIFDDQFSVERPDGSNFTLKIRSTKLEDSAMYFCASSEVRVDQPQHFGDGTRLSIL.

V is TRBV12-3 or TRBV12-4 and J is TRBJ2-2; D ambiguous. The V end was cut by 4 bases, the J end by 0 bases, with 6 bases between. This CDR3 comprises 14 residues. This chain's CDR3 is CASSSIPNTGELFF. CDR3 DNA sequence: TGTGCCAGCAGTTCCATACCGAACACCGGGGAGCTGTTTTTT.

This clonotype has ten or more counts. The rearrangement uses TRBV20-1 and TRBJ2-7, with TRBD1 as a possible D gene (6 bases). Germline-derived CDR1 and CDR2 are DFQATT and SNEGSKA (reference sequence). This CDR3 comprises 11 residues. Between the trimmed V and J ends, which lost 6 bases and 6 bases, there was a span of 12 bases. The CDR3 is CSARQDGEQYF. For the CDR3, the DNA is TGCAGTGCAAGACAGGACGGCGAGCAGTACTTC.

The chain is built from TRBV7-9 and TRBJ1-2, with D hard to call. There are 15 residues in the CDR3. Germline V CDR1 and CDR2: SEHNR, FQNEAQ (reference sequence). V lost 4 bases and J lost 5, with 17 bases in between. In nucleotides, the CDR3 is TGTGCCAGCAGCTCGTCGGTGGAGGCGGGGTATGGCTACACCTTC. Encoded protein: CASSSSVEAGYGYTF.